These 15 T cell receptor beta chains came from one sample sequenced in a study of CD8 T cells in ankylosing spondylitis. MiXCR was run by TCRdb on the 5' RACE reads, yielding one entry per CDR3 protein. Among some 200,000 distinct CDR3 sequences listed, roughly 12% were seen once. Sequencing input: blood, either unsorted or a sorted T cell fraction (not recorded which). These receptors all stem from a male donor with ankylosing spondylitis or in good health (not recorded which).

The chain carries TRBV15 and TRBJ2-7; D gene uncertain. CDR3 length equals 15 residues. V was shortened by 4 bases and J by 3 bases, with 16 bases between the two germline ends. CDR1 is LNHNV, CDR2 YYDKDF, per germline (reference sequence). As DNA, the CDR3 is TGTGCCACCAGCACGCGAAAAGCTAGGGTCTACGAGCAGTACTTC. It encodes CATSTRKARVYEQYF.

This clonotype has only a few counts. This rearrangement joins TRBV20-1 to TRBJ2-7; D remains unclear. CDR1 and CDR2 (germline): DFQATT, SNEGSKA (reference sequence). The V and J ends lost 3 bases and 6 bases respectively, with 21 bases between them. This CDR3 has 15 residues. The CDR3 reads CSASERRPYKGEQYF. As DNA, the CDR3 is TGCAGTGCTAGTGAACGCCGCCCCTATAAAGGCGAGCAGTACTTC.

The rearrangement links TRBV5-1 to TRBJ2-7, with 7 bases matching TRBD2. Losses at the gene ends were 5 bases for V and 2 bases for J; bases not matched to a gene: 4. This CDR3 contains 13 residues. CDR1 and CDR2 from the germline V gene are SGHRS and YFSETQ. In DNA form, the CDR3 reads TGCGCCAGCAGATCGGGACTACCCTACGAGCAGTACTTC. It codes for CASRSGLPYEQYF.

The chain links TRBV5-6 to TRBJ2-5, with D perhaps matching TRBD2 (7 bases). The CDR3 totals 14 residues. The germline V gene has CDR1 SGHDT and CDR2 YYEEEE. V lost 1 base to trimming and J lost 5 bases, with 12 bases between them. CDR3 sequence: CASSLRGAGETQYF. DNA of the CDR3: TGTGCCAGCAGCTTGCGGGGGGCCGGGGAGACCCAGTACTTC. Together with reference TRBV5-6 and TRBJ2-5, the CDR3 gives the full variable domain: DAGVTQSPTHLIKTRGQQVTLRCSPKSGHDTVSWYQQALGQGPQFIFQYYEEEERQRGNFPDRFSGHQFPNYSSELNVNALLLGDSALYLCASSLRGAGETQYFGPGTRLLVL.

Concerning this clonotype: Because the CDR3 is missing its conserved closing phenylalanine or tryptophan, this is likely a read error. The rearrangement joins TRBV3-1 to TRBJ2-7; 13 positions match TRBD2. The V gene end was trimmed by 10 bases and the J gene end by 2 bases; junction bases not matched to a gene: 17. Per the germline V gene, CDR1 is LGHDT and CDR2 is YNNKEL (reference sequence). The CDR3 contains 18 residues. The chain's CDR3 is CAISFLGTSGINAYEQYS. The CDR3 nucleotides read TGTGCCATCAGTTTCTTGGGGACTAGCGGGATTAATGCCTACGAGCAGTACTCC.

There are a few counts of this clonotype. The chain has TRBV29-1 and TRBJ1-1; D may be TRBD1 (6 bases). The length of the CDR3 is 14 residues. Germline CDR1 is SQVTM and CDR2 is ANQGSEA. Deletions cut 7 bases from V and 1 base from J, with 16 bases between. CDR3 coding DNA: TGCAGCGGGAGGACAGCTTCCAAGAACACTGAAGCTTTCTTT. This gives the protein CSGRTASKNTEAFF.

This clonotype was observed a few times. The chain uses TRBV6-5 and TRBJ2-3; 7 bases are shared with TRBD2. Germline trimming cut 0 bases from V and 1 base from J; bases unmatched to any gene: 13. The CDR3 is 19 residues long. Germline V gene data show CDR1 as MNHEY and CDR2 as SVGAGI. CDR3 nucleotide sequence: TGTGCCAGCAGTTACTCAAATGGCGGGAGCATGGGAGGCACAGATACGCAGTATTTT. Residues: CASSYSNGGSMGGTDTQYF.

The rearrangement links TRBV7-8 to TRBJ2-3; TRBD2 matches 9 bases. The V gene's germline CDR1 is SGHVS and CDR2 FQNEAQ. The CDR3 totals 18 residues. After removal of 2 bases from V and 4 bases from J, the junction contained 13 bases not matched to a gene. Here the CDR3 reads CASSLPSGTSAQADTQYF. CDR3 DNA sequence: TGTGCCAGCAGCTTACCTAGCGGGACAAGCGCCCAGGCAGATACGCAGTATTTT.

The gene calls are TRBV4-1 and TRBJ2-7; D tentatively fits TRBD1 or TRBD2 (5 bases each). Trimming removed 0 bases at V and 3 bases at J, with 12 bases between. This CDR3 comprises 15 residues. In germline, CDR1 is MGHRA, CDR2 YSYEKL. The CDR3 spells CASSQDGGTVYEQYF. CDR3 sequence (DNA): TGCGCCAGCAGCCAAGATGGGGGTACAGTCTACGAGCAGTACTTC.

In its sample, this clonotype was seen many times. The chain's CDR3 is CASRPWGGTDTQYF. The CDR3 coding sequence is TGTGCCAGCAGGCCTTGGGGGGGAACAGATACGCAGTATTTT. This chain links TRBV11-2 with TRBJ2-3; TRBD2 agrees at 7 bases. V lost 6 bases and J lost 3; bases outside the gene matches: 6. CDR3 length: 14 residues. From germline, CDR1 is SGHAT and CDR2 FQNNGV.

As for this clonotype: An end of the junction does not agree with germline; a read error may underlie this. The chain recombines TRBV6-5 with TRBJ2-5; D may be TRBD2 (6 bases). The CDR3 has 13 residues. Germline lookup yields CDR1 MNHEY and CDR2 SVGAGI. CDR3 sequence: CASSYSWGETEYF. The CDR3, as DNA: TGTGCCAGCAGTTACTCGTGGGGGGAGACCGAGTACTTC.

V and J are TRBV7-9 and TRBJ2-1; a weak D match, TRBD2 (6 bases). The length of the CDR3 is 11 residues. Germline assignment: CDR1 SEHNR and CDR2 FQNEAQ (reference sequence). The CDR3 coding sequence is TGTGCGTGGAGGGTTTACAATGAGCAGTTCTTC. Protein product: CAWRVYNEQFF.

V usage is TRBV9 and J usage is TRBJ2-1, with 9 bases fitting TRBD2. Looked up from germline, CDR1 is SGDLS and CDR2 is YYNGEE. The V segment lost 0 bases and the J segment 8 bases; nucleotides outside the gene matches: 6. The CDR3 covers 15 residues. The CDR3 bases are TGTGCCAGCAGCGTAGTAACTAGCGGGTTCCATGAGCAGTTCTTC. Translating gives CASSVVTSGFHEQFF.

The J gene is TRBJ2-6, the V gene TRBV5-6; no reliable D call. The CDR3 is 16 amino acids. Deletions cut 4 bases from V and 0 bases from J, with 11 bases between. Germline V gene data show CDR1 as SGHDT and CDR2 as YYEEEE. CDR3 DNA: TGTGCCAGCAGCCCGGACGGGTACTCTGGGGCCAACGTCCTGACTTTC. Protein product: CASSPDGYSGANVLTF.

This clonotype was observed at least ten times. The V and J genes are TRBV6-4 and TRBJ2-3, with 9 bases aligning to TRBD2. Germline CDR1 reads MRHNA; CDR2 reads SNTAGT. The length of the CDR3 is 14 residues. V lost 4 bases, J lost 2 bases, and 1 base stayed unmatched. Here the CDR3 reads CASSGGGATDTQYF. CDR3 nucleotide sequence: TGTGCCAGCAGTGGCGGGGGGGCCACAGATACGCAGTATTTT.